This TCR beta chain came from a study of a mutant IDH1 vaccine in newly diagnosed glioma listed by TCRdb under 2021. Looking at the study overall: Vaccination began 4-6 weeks after radiotherapy alone, or alongside temozolomide cycles in the chemotherapy-containing groups. Of the 32 patients who were treated, 62.5% were male and about 40% were female, and the mean age was around 40 years. Prior to enrollment, patients had been given standard therapy consisting of radiotherapy alone, temozolomide alone, or radiochemotherapy with temozolomide, with the combination given to most patients. The week-35 safety follow-up took place at visit V12, and the week-47 end of study took place at visit V13. Peripheral blood was collected at six visits: V03 (baseline), V05, V07, V10, V12 and V13. For exploratory analyses, longitudinal TCRB deep sequencing was carried out in about two dozen treated patients wherever samples were available. Study-wide conclusions, independent of this receptor: PBMC samples for TCRB deep sequencing were selected based on availability. Pseudoprogression appeared unrelated to alterations in the top peripheral T cell clonotypes detected by TCRB sequencing. According to the authors, sample limitations meant that analyses of patient blood samples could not be reproduced. Immune responses induced by the vaccine were seen in approximately 93% of patients across multiple MHC alleles.

The library came from the immunoSEQ multiplex PCR assay. The hsTCRB Kit was used according to the manufacturer's protocol to amplify rearranged TCR beta chain sequences. Sequencing of TCRB libraries was carried out on an Illumina MiSeq. In the authors' own workflow: Demultiplexing, trimming and gene mapping were performed with the kit vendor's proprietary platform. The table comes from immuneACCESS by way of TCRdb, which keeps in-frame sequences with V and J called. Part of the clones is missing from these tables; in studies checked, under half for an unresolved V gene and the rest for unknown reasons. V and J calls plus clone size are reproduced from that table; the DNA served to infer D and trimming. Across this sample there are roughly 32,000 clones, with around nine tenths seen only once. The ten most abundant clones make up approximately 12% of the sample. Concerning this clone: Its antigen is not yet known. Base qualities are not recorded, but no much larger clone differs from it by a single base.

The germline V gene sets CDR1 to SGHRS and CDR2 to YFSETQ. The CDR3 runs 15 amino acids, cysteine and phenylalanine included. The entry retains the CDR3 DNA only, 45 bases that are in frame from base 1. The V and J ends are trimmed by 4 bases and 0 bases, leaving 13 bases between them. The meaning of the sample's time point label: week 47, end of study. Each vaccine dose, consisting of 300 ug of a 20-mer mutant IDH1 peptide in Montanide, was administered subcutaneously with topical imiquimod. Patients were given eight vaccinations, in weeks 1, 3, 5, 7, 11, 15, 19 and 23, which matched visits V03 through V10. Newly diagnosed WHO grade 3 or 4 IDH1-mutant astrocytomas showing loss of nuclear ATRX were present in the donors. The samples were drawn from NOA16, a multicentre, single-arm, open-label phase I trial in Germany that tested a mutant IDH1 peptide vaccine in humans for the first time. Genomic DNA for TCRB sequencing was extracted from EDTA blood using the DNeasy Blood and Tissue Kit.

The chain is encoded by TRBV5-1 joined to TRBJ1-1; a confident D gene designation cannot be given. The sequenced sample was PBMCs, obtained from a glioma patient whose treatment included an IDH1 peptide vaccine. The receptor was isolated from a woman in her 30s with glioma. The nucleotides are TGCGCCAGCAGCGGCCCCGGGAGAGTGAACACTGAAGCTTTCTTT. This is translated as CASSGPGRVNTEAFF.